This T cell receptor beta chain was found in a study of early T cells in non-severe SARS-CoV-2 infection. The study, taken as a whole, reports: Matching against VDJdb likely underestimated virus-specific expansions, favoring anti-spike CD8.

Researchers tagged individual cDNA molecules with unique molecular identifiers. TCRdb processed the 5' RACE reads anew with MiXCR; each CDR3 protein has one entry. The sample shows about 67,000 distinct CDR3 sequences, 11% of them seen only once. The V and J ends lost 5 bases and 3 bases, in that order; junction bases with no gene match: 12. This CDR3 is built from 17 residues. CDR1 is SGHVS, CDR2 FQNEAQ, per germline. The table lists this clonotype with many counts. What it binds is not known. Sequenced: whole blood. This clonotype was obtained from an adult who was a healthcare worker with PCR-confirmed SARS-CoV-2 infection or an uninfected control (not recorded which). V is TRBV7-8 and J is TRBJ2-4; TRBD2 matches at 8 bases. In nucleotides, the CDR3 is TGTGCCAGCAGCCCCTCGCCGCGGGGGGCTGGCAAAAACATTCAGTACTTC. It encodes CASSPSPRGAGKNIQYF.